A single sample is the source of the 15 T cell receptor beta chains below, sequenced in a study of blood T cell repertoires in COVID-19 (dated by TCRdb to 2020 to 2021). Preparation of the library involved the immunoSEQ multiplex PCR assay. Here the immuneACCESS table is served through TCRdb, limited to in-frame sequences with V and J called. Missing clones are a known gap in these copies; in checked studies unresolved V genes cover under half, and the rest lacks a known reason. Here the sample has some 180,000 clones; approximately 80% occur a single time. The top ten clones comprise about 6.7% of the sample. The sequenced sample was peripheral blood. The receptors shown here come from a woman between 40 and 55 years old with COVID-19, enrolled during active disease.

This clone was picked up one time. The V gene is TRBV9, the J gene TRBJ1-6; tentatively, D is TRBD1 (5 bases). Germline V gene data show CDR1 as SGDLS and CDR2 as YYNGEE. The V end lost 7 bases, the J end lost 7 bases, and 15 bases lay between the germline ends. The CDR3 has 14 residues. The CDR3 sequence is CASGTGVQNSPLHF. CDR3 DNA: TGTGCCAGCGGAACGGGGGTCCAAAATTCACCCCTCCACTTT. Combining the CDR3 with reference TRBV9 and TRBJ1-6 gives the whole variable domain DSGVTQTPKHLITATGQRVTLRCSPRSGDLSVYWYQQSLDQGLQFLIQYYNGEERAKGNILERFSAQQFPDLHSELNLSSLELGDSALYFCASGTGVQNSPLHFGNGTRLTVT.

This clone was observed a single time. The chain joins TRBV10-3 to TRBJ1-2; TRBD1 might be the D (6 bases). With 3 bases removed from V and 8 bases from J, the gap between germline ends came to 19 bases. CDR1 ENHRY and CDR2 SYGVKD come from the germline V gene. This CDR3 is built from 15 residues. Here the CDR3 reads CAISEGGGPGFGYTF. The CDR3, as DNA: TGTGCCATCAGTGAAGGGGGAGGGCCCGGCTTCGGCTACACCTTC.

V usage is TRBV5-6 and J usage is TRBJ2-2, with D possibly being TRBD1 (6 bases). Trimming removed 0 bases from V and 7 bases from J, with 19 bases in between. This CDR3 is 17 amino acids long. Germline V CDR1 and CDR2: SGHDT, YYEEEE. In DNA, the CDR3 is TGTGCCAGCAGCTTGGAAACAGGGAATCGAAAGCACGGGGAGCTGTTTTTT. Protein product: CASSLETGNRKHGELFF.

V is TRBV5-1 and J is TRBJ2-2; TRBD1 matches at 9 bases. This CDR3 spans 16 amino acids. The V gene's germline CDR1 is SGHRS and CDR2 YFSETQ. V trimming: 4 bases; J trimming: 4 bases; junction bases outside the gene matches: 8. The CDR3 region has the DNA TGCGCCAGCAGCCCCGGGACAGGGCGGGGCACCGGGGAGCTGTTTTTT. Translating it yields CASSPGTGRGTGELFF.

The chain joins TRBV2 to TRBJ1-4; 7 nucleotides match TRBD1. Germline V gene lookup returns CDR1 SNHLY and CDR2 FYNNEI. With V trimmed by 3 bases and J by 6 bases, 7 bases remained unmatched. CDR3 length equals 15 residues. Here the CDR3 reads CASSELGGQYEKLFF. The CDR3 nucleotides are TGTGCCAGCAGTGAGTTAGGGGGCCAGTATGAAAAACTGTTTTTT.

The CDR3 nucleotides are TGTGCCAGCAGCTTAGTTCTGGGGGCAGGTGAAAAACTGTTTTTT. Amino acid sequence: CASSLVLGAGEKLFF. V is TRBV7-2 and J is TRBJ1-4; a possible D gene is TRBD1 (6 bases). In germline, CDR1 is SGHTA, CDR2 FQGNSA. V lost 1 base, J lost 7 bases, and 13 bases lay in between. This CDR3 has 15 amino acids.

The rearrangement links TRBV28 to TRBJ1-6; 8 positions agree with TRBD1. The ends lost 7 bases at V and 6 bases at J; junction bases unmatched: 2. The CDR3 totals 13 residues. Germline CDR1 reads MDHEN; CDR2 reads SYDVKM. The chain's CDR3 is CASNTGGNSPLHF. The DNA for the CDR3 is TGTGCCAGCAATACAGGGGGTAATTCACCCCTCCACTTT.

For the CDR3, the DNA is TGCGCCAGCAGCTTGGCCGGAGGGTACGGGGAGCTGTTTTTT. It is translated as CASSLAGGYGELFF. This rearrangement joins TRBV5-1 to TRBJ2-2; TRBD2 is a possible D gene (6 bases). Germline lookup yields CDR1 SGHRS and CDR2 YFSETQ. The V end was cut by 0 bases, the J end by 7 bases, with 10 bases between. The CDR3 has 14 amino acids.

Written as DNA, the CDR3 is TGCGCCAGCAGCTTGGGCCTTTTACAGGGGCCATCGAACACTGAAGCTTTCTTT. As protein: CASSLGLLQGPSNTEAFF. The chain links TRBV5-1 to TRBJ1-1; TRBD1 aligns across 7 bases. CDR1 and CDR2 from the germline V gene are SGHRS and YFSETQ. The CDR3 loop spans 18 amino acids. J gave up 1 base and V 0 bases, and 12 bases lay outside the gene matches.

This clone was picked up a small number of times. The gene calls are TRBV5-4 and TRBJ1-2; the D is unclear. Trimming shortened V by 4 bases and J by 4 bases, and 14 bases separated the two germline ends. Germline-derived CDR1 and CDR2 are SGHNT and YYREEE (reference sequence). The CDR3 sequence is 14 residues long. DNA for the CDR3: TGTGCCAGCAGCCTTGACTCTCTCGTCTATGGCTACACCTTC. This codes for CASSLDSLVYGYTF.

V usage is TRBV20-1 and J usage is TRBJ1-1, with D tentatively TRBD1 (5 bases). Germline CDR1 reads DFQATT; CDR2 reads SNEGSKA (reference sequence). There are 11 residues in the CDR3. The CDR3 loop reads CTALQGSEAFF. The CDR3 coding sequence is TGCACTGCGCTCCAGGGCAGTGAAGCTTTCTTT.

V usage is TRBV14 and J usage is TRBJ1-1, with a weak D call TRBD1 (6 bases). V was shortened by 1 base and J by 1 base, with 10 bases between the two germline ends. Germline V CDR1 and CDR2: SGHDN, FVKESK. The CDR3 has 15 residues. CDR3 in amino acids: CASSQVGQPNTEAFF. The CDR3 DNA reads as TGTGCCAGCAGCCAAGTCGGACAGCCGAACACTGAAGCTTTCTTT.

The V gene is TRBV9, the J gene TRBJ2-3; 10 bases agree with TRBD2. The CDR3 is 17 residues long. The trim removed 4 bases at V and 0 bases at J, leaving 8 bases unmatched. Germline V CDR1 and CDR2: SGDLS, YYNGEE. The CDR3: CASSPNPTSGSTDTQYF. CDR3 nucleotides: TGTGCCAGCAGCCCTAACCCGACTAGCGGGAGCACAGATACGCAGTATTTT.

The CDR3, as DNA: TGCAGTGCTAGTCCCCAGGGGTTAGGGGGCTACACCTTC. Translated: CSASPQGLGGYTF. The J gene is TRBJ1-2, the V gene TRBV20-1; TRBD1 is a possible D gene (6 bases). The CDR3 totals 13 residues. V lost 3 bases to trimming and J lost 8 bases, with 16 bases between them. In germline, CDR1 is DFQATT, CDR2 SNEGSKA (reference sequence).

The chain couples TRBV2 to TRBJ1-5; D possibly corresponds to TRBD1 (6 bases). Trimming stripped 6 bases from V and 4 bases from J, with 10 bases between. The CDR3 runs 13 residues. Germline V lookup: CDR1 SNHLY, CDR2 FYNNEI. The DNA of the CDR3 is TGTGCCAGCAGGGCAACAGGGAATCAGCCCCAGCATTTT. Translating it yields CASRATGNQPQHF.